The T cell receptor (beta chain) under discussion was sequenced for a study of T-cell memory formation after mild COVID-19. Whole-study results and caveats: Clones contracting across day 15 to 85 had a balanced CD4/CD8 profile; later expanding clones leaned CD4+.

This clonotype was counted only a few times. The antigen remains unidentified. TCRdb re-called the 5' RACE reads through MiXCR, storing one row per CDR3 protein. The sample includes roughly 450,000 distinct CDR3 sequences, around a sixth of them seen just once. The V segment lost 0 bases and the J segment 8 bases; nucleotides outside the gene matches: 8. The length of the CDR3 is 15 residues. The sample taken for sequencing was PBMCs or a T cell subset sorted from them (not recorded which). The receptor was derived from an adult woman who had mild COVID-19 (a few samples of this study predate the infection). Cell type and time point are not known. This chain connects TRBV12-3 or TRBV12-4 to TRBJ1-2; TRBD1 matches at 8 bases. As DNA, the CDR3 is TGTGCCAGCAGTTTAGCGGGCAGGGGGCGTGGAGGCTACACCTTC. Translating it yields CASSLAGRGRGGYTF.